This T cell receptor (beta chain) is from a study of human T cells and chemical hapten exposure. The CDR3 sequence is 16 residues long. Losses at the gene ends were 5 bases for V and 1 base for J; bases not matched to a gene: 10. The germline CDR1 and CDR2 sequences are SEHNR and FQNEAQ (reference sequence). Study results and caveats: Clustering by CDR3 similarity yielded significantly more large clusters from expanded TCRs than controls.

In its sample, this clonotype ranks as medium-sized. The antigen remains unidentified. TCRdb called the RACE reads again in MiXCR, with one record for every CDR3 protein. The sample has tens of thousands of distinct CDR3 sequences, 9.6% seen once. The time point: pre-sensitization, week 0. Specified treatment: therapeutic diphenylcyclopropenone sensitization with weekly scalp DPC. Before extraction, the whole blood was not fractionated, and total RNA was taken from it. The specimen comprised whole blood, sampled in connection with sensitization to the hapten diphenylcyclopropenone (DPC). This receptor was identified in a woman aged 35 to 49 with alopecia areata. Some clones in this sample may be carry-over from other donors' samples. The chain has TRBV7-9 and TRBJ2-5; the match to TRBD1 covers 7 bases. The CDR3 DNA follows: TGTGCCAGCAGCCTTGGGACAGTTACCGGCCAAGAGACCCAGTACTTC. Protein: CASSLGTVTGQETQYF.